What follows are 5 T cell receptor beta chains derived from one specimen sequenced in a study of cytomegalovirus exposure and HLA in healthy donors. The PCR made use of 60 Vbeta and 13 Jbeta primers. Libraries were prepared by immunoSEQ multiplex PCR; TCRdb keeps only in-frame clonotypes and omits some of them. The data include roughly 36,000 clones; the top ten clones carry over 3%. Sequenced sample: PBMCs. The source of these receptors is a young woman in good health and CMV-seropositive.

CDR3 in amino acids: CASSPVLNQPQHF. The CDR3 DNA follows: TGTGCCAGCAGTCCAGTTCTCAATCAGCCCCAGCATTTT. The chain recombines TRBV6-5 with TRBJ1-5; D remains ambiguous. Germline V CDR1 and CDR2: MNHEY, SVGAGI. This CDR3 region has 13 residues. V was clipped by 5 bases and J by 3 bases, with 8 bases between them.

The V gene is TRBV28, the J gene TRBJ2-1; 7 bases align to TRBD1. V lost 6 bases to trimming and J lost 7 bases; unmatched junction nucleotides: 6. The CDR3 has 13 residues. Germline assignment: CDR1 MDHEN and CDR2 SYDVKM. CDR3 loop: CASRPDRANEQFF. The CDR3 nucleotides are TGTGCCAGCAGACCTGACAGGGCGAATGAGCAGTTCTTC.

The CDR3 loop reads CAWTTTGDQPQHF. The CDR3 coding sequence is TGTGCCTGGACCACGACAGGGGATCAGCCCCAGCATTTT. The chain employs TRBV30 and TRBJ1-5; TRBD1 aligns across 8 bases. V lost 4 bases and J lost 5; bases outside the gene matches: 4. The CDR3 has 13 residues. Germline V gene lookup returns CDR1 GTSNPN and CDR2 SVGIG (reference sequence).

The chain links TRBV7-8 to TRBJ1-5, with D perhaps matching TRBD1 (6 bases). The CDR3 totals 14 residues. V was clipped by 5 bases and J by 9 bases, with 17 bases between them. Germline V gene data show CDR1 as SGHVS and CDR2 as FQNEAQ. This CDR3 is CASSMDSDSRPQHF. CDR3 nucleotides: TGTGCCAGCAGCATGGACAGTGACTCGAGGCCCCAGCATTTT.

The V and J genes are TRBV4-1 and TRBJ2-7; TRBD1 agrees at 10 bases. The CDR3 consists of 17 residues. The germline V gene has CDR1 MGHRA and CDR2 YSYEKL. With V trimmed by 1 base and J by 7 bases, 13 bases remained unmatched. The chain's CDR3 is CASSQVTGTGAAGEQYF. The DNA of the CDR3 is TGCGCCAGCAGCCAAGTAACCGGGACAGGGGCCGCGGGGGAGCAGTACTTC.